This T cell receptor (beta chain) was observed in a study of T-cell reconstitution after alpha-beta-depleted transplantation in children. V was pared by 3 bases and J by 6 bases, with 14 bases between. The CDR3 spans 15 residues. CDR1 and CDR2 (germline): SGHVS, FNYEAQ. Unique molecular identifiers were incorporated when the TCRbeta library was constructed. TCRdb reanalysed the PCR reads using MiXCR and keeps one entry per CDR3 protein. The sample holds roughly 400,000 distinct CDR3 sequences; just over 20% are singletons and the top ten take about 3.8%. The clonotype originates from a human donor who donated a stem cell graft to a child with acute myeloid leukemia. This specimen consisted of PBMCs from the stem cell graft donor, obtained from the stem cell graft. The gene calls are TRBV7-6 and TRBJ2-2, with a weak D call TRBD1 (5 bases). CDR3 loop: CASSFGRRVAGELFF. The DNA for the CDR3 is TGTGCCAGCAGCTTTGGGCGCAGGGTTGCCGGGGAGCTGTTTTTT.